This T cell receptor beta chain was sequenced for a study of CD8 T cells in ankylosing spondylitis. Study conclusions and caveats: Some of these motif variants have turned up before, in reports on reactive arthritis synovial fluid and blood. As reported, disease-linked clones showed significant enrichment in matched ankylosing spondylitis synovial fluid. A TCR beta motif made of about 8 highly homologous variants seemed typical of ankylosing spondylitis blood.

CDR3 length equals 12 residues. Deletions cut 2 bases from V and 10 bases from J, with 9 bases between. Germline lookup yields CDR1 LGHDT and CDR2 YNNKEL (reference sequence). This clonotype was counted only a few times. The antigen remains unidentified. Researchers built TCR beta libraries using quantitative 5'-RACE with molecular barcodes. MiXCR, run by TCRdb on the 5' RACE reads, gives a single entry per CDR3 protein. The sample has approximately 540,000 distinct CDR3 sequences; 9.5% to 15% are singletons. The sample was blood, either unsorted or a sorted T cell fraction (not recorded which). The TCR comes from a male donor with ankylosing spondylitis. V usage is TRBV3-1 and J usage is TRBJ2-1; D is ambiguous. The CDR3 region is CASSQTGWEQFF. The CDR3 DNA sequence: TGTGCCAGCAGCCAAACCGGATGGGAGCAGTTCTTC.